This T cell receptor (beta chain) was sequenced in a study of T cell repertoires in ileal Crohn's disease. Looking at the study overall: Every patient was operated on for stricturing (roughly 61%) or penetrating (39%) complications. General study points: Active smokers at surgery had more clonal expansions than non-smokers. Every patient over 26.8% clonality showed endoscopic recurrence.

This clone is a singleton in its sample. Its antigen is as yet unknown. Assay: immunoSEQ multiplex PCR; the TCRdb copy retains only in-frame clones and omits some. The table records about 30,000 clones, roughly three quarters of them present only once. Trimming stripped 1 base from V and 4 bases from J, with 10 bases between. The CDR3 totals 14 residues. Per germline, CDR1 SNHLY and CDR2 FYNNEI. The source is an adult with Crohn's disease. The V call is TRBV2, the J call TRBJ1-1; D call uncertain. The sample consisted of ileal tissue. As DNA, the CDR3 is TGTGCCAGCAGTGAAGTGGCTACAGTCACTGAAGCTTTCTTT. Protein product: CASSEVATVTEAFF.